This T cell receptor (beta chain) was recorded in a study of regulatory T cells in long-lasting Graves disease. Study outcomes and limitations: The study found TRBV28, TRBJ1-2 and TRBJ2-5 favored in persistent disease. The persistent group shared some 2,700 public clonotypes, more than the 966 shared by new patients. TCR diversity in persistent Graves' patients was below that of newly diagnosed ones. The researchers studied only peripheral blood, not thyroid tissue.

In building TCR beta libraries, iRepertoire HTBI primers were used together with Arm-PCR of CDR3 regions. TCRdb reanalysed the multiplex PCR reads using MiXCR and keeps one entry per CDR3 protein. Of 350,000 to 450,000 distinct CDR3 sequences detected, 20% to 25% appear once; the ten largest clones hold less than 30%. Time point defined: persistent/refractory GD, antithyroid drugs over 5 years with positive TRAb. Extracted RNA from PBMCs served as the source of the TCR library. This clonotype was counted many times. The antigen is not known. Germline CDR1 is MDHEN and CDR2 is SYDVKM. The CDR3 is made up of 14 amino acids. The ends were cut back, 3 bases at V and 4 bases at J, with 9 bases in the middle.

The sample consisted of peripheral blood mononuclear cells (PBMCs), taken when the disease was refractory, from a patient treated with antithyroid drugs. The source is a woman aged 40-49 years with Graves disease. The gene calls are TRBV28 and TRBJ2-2; D remains unclear. The CDR3 DNA reads as TGTGCCAGCAGTTTGTTAGCACCCACCGGGGAGCTGTTTTTT. Translation gives CASSLLAPTGELFF. Full variable domain (remainder filled in from reference TRBV28 and TRBJ2-2): DVKVTQSSRYLVKRTGEKVFLECVQDMDHENMFWYRQDPGLGLRLIYFSYDVKMKEKGDIPEGYSVSREKKERFSLILESASTNQTSMYLCASSLLAPTGELFFGEGSRLTVL.